This entry is about one T cell receptor (beta chain). This clonotype was seen many times. Its target antigen remains unknown. Base qualities are missing; no much larger clone stands one base away. The sequencer was an Illumina HiSeq 2000. TCR beta chain libraries were generated by multiplex PCR amplification. The amplified TCR beta chain products were analyzed by high-throughput sequencing. The public reads were run again by TCRdb, first through fastp at Q25 and then through MiXCR, and only productive beta chains were kept. Rows are unified per CDR3 protein, each entry keeping the most common DNA and genes. This sample has fewer than 200,000 distinct CDR3 sequences in its table, and about 33% of those were observed once. In total, the top ten clones hold 4% to 5.5% of the sample. The axillary draining lymph nodes of breast cancer patients were the source of the lymph node samples. This sample is part of a study of breast tumors, draining lymph nodes, adjacent tissues (dated by TCRdb to the mid-2010s). The study in broad terms: The study compared TCR beta repertoires across tumor, adjacent nontumor tissue and axillary lymph nodes from breast cancer patients. The study aimed to assess the relationships and possible T-cell exchange between tumor, surrounding tissue and draining lymph node repertoires in human breast cancer.

Beyond this particular receptor, the publication reports: The conclusion that tumor T cells originate in lymph nodes was presented as consistent with a hypothesis rather than as directly demonstrated. Tumor T-cell repertoires showed less diversity than lymph node repertoires and more diversity than nontumor tissue repertoires, and tumor T-cell repertoires showed preferential V and J gene usage. Tumor and nontumor tissue repertoires were significantly more similar in luminal-like than in basal-like breast cancer. The data were judged consistent with most tumor T cells deriving from the lymph node and then expanding within tumor tissue.

As encoded in the germline V gene, CDR1 is SGHVS while CDR2 is FNYEAQ. From the cysteine through the phenylalanine, the CDR3 covers 15 amino acids. The retained sequence is limited to the CDR3, 45 bases, with the frame set at the first base. The germline V end is reduced by 5 bases and the J end by 2 bases; junction bases left unmatched: 6. The rearrangement combines TRBV7-6 with TRBJ2-1; 7 junctional bases match TRBD1. The sequenced sample was axillary lymph node tissue. This receptor was identified in a female donor with breast cancer. Some clones in this sample may be carry-over from other donors' samples. The CDR3 loop reads CASSEEGQPYNEQFF. The DNA sequence reads TGTGCCAGCAGCGAAGAGGGACAGCCCTACAATGAGCAGTTCTTC.